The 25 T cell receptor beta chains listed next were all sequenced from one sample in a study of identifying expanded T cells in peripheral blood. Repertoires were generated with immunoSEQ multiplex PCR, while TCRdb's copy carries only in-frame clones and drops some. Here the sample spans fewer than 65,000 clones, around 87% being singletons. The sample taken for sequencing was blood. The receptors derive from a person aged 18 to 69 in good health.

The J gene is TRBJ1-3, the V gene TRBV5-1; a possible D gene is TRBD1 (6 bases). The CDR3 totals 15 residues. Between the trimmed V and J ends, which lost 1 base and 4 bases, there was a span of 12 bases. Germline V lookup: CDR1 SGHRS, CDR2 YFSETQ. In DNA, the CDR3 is TGCGCCAGCAGCTTGTCGGGACAAGAAGGAAACACCATATATTTT. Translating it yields CASSLSGQEGNTIYF.

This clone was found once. The DNA for the CDR3 is TGTGCCAGCCTTAAGGCGGGACTAAAAGAGACCCAGTACTTC. Its protein product is CASLKAGLKETQYF. The chain is built from TRBV7-9 and TRBJ2-5; 7 nucleotides line up with TRBD2. V trimming: 8 bases; J trimming: 3 bases; junction bases outside the gene matches: 9. Per germline, CDR1 SEHNR and CDR2 FQNEAQ (reference sequence). The CDR3 extends over 14 amino acids.

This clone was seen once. The DNA for the CDR3 is TGTGCCAGCAGCTTAGAGCCTTTCTCTTCTACTAGCACAGATACGCAGTATTTT. Protein sequence: CASSLEPFSSTSTDTQYF. The V and J genes are TRBV7-6 and TRBJ2-3; D remains unclear. Trimming took off 1 base at V and 0 bases at J, with 17 bases between the two ends. The length of the CDR3 is 18 residues. Germline lookup yields CDR1 SGHVS and CDR2 FNYEAQ.

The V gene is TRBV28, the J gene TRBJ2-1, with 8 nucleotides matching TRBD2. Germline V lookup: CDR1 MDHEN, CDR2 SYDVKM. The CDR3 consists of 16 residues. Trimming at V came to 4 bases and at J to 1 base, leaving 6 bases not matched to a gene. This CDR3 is CASSSAGGRSYNEQFF. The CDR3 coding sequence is TGTGCCAGCAGTTCTGCGGGGGGCCGTTCCTACAATGAGCAGTTCTTC. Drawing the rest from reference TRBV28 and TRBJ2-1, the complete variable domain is DVKVTQSSRYLVKRTGEKVFLECVQDMDHENMFWYRQDPGLGLRLIYFSYDVKMKEKGDIPEGYSVSREKKERFSLILESASTNQTSMYLCASSSAGGRSYNEQFFGPGTRLTVL.

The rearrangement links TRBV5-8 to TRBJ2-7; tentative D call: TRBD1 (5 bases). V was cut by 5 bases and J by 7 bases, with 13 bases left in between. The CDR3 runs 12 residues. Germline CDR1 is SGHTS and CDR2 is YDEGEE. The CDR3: CASSLQGKEQYF. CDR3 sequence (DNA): TGTGCCAGCAGTCTCCAGGGCAAGGAGCAGTACTTC. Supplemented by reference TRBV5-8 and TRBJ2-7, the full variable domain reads EAGVTQSPTHLIKTRGQQATLRCSPISGHTSVYWYQQALGLGLQFLLWYDEGEERNRGNFPPRFSGRQFPNYSSELNVNALELEDSALYLCASSLQGKEQYFGPGTRLTVT.

In nucleotides, the CDR3 is TGTGCCAGCAGCTTACTAGGAGGGGACAGGGCTCCCTACGAGCAGTACTTC. This encodes CASSLLGGDRAPYEQYF. The V gene is TRBV7-2, the J gene TRBJ2-7, with TRBD1 identical over 9 bases. The CDR3 consists of 17 residues. J was trimmed by 2 bases and V by 2 bases; bases with no gene match: 10. Germline lookup yields CDR1 SGHTA and CDR2 FQGNSA.

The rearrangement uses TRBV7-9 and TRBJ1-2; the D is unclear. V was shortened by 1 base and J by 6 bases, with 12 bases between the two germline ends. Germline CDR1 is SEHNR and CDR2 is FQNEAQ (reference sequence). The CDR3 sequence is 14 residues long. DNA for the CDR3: TGTGCCAGCAGCTTAGGGATCCCCAGAGATGGCTACACCTTC. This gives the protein CASSLGIPRDGYTF.

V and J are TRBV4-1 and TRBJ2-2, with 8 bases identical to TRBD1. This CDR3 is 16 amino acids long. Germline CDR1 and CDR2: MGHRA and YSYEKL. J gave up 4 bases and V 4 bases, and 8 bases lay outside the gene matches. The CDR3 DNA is TGCGCCAGCAGCCGACAGGGGCAGGGTGGCACCGGGGAGCTGTTTTTT. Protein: CASSRQGQGGTGELFF.

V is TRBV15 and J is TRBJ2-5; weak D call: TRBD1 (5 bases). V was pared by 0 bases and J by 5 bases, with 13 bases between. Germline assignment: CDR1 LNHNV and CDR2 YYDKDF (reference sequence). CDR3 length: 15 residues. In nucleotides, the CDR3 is TGTGCCACCAGCAGAGATTCGCAGGGTGAGGAGACCCAGTACTTC. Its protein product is CATSRDSQGEETQYF. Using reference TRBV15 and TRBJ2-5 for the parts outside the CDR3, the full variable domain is DAMVIQNPRYQVTQFGKPVTLSCSQTLNHNVMYWYQQKSSQAPKLLFHYYDKDFNNEADTPDNFQSRRPNTSFCFLDIRSPGLGDTAMYLCATSRDSQGEETQYFGPGTRLLVL.

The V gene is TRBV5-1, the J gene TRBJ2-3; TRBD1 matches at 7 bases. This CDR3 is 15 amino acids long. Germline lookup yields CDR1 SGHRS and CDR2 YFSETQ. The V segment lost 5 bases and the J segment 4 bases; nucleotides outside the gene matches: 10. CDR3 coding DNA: TGCGCCAGCAGGGGACAGCCGATGAGGGCAGATACGCAGTATTTT. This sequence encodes CASRGQPMRADTQYF.

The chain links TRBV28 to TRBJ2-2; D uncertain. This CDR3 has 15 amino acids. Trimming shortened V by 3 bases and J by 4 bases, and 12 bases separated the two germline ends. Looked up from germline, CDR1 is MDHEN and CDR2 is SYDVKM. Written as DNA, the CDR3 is TGTGCCAGCAGTTTTATTGGGGTTCGCACCGGGGAGCTGTTTTTT. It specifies CASSFIGVRTGELFF.

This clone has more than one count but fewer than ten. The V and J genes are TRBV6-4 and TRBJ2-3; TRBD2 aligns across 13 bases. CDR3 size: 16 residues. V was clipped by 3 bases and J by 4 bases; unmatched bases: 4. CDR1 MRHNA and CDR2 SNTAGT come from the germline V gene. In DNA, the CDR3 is TGTGCCAGCAGTGATCTCACTAGCGGGGGGGCAGATACGCAGTATTTT. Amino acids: CASSDLTSGGADTQYF.

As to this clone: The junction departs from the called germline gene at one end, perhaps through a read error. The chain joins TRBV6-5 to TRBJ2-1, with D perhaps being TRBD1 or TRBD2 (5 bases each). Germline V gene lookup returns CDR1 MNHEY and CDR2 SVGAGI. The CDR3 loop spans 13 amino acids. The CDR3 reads CASRPGTYYEQFF. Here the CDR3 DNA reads TGTGCCAGCAGACCAGGGACCTACTATGAGCAGTTCTTC.

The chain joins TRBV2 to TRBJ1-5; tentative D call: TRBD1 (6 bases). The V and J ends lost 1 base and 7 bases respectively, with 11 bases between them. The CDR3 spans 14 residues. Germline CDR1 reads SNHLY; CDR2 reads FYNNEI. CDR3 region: CASSEGQGNQPQHF. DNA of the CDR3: TGTGCCAGCAGTGAAGGGCAGGGGAACCAGCCCCAGCATTTT.

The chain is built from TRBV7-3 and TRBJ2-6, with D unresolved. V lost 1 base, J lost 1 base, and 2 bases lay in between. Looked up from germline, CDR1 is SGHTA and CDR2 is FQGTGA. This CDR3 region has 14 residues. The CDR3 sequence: CASSLSSGANVLTF. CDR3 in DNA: TGTGCCAGCAGCTTAAGTTCTGGGGCCAACGTCCTGACTTTC.

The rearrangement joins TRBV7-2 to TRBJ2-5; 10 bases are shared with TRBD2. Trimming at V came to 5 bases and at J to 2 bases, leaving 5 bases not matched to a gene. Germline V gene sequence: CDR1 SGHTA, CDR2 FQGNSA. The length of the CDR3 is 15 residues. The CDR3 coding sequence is TGTGCCAGCAGCGCGACTAGCGGGTCGCAAGAGACCCAGTACTTC. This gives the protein CASSATSGSQETQYF. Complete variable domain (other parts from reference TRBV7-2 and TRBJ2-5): GAGVSQSPSNKVTEKGKDVELRCDPISGHTALYWYRQSLGQGLEFLIYFQGNSAPDKSGLPSDRFSAERTGGSVSTLTIQRTQQEDSAVYLCASSATSGSQETQYFGPGTRLLVL.

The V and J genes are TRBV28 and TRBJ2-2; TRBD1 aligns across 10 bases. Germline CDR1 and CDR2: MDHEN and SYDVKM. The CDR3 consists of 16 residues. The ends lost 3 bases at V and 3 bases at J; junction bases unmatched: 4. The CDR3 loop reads CASSFFGTGDTGELFF. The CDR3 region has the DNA TGTGCCAGCAGTTTTTTTGGGACAGGGGACACCGGGGAGCTGTTTTTT.

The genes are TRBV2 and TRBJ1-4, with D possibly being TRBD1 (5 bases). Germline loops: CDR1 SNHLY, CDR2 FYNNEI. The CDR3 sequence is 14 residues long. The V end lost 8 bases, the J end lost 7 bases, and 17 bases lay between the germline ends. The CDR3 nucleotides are TGTGCCAGCGGAACCAGGGCTGTGATTGAAAAACTGTTTTTT. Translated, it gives CASGTRAVIEKLFF.

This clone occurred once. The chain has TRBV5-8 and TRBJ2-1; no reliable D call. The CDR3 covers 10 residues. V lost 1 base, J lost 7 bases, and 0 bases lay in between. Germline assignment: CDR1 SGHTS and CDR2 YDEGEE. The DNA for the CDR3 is TGTGCCAGCAGCTTGAATGAGCAGTTCTTC. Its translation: CASSLNEQFF. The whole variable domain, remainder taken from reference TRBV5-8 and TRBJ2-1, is EAGVTQSPTHLIKTRGQQATLRCSPISGHTSVYWYQQALGLGLQFLLWYDEGEERNRGNFPPRFSGRQFPNYSSELNVNALELEDSALYLCASSLNEQFFGPGTRLTVL.

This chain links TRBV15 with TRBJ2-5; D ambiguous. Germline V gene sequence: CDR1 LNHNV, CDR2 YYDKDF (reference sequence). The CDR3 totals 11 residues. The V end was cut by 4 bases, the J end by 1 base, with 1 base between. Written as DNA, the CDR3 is TGTGCCACCAGCACCCAAGAGACCCAGTACTTC. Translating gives CATSTQETQYF.

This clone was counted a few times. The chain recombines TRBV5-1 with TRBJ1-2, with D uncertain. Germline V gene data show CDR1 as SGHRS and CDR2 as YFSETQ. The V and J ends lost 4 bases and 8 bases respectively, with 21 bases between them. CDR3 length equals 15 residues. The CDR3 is CASSHTTDPRGGYTF. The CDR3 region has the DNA TGCGCCAGCAGCCATACAACGGACCCCCGCGGGGGCTACACCTTC.

The CDR3 spells CASSRTGGSYGYTF. CDR3 DNA sequence: TGTGCCAGCAGTCGGACAGGGGGCAGCTATGGCTACACCTTC. This chain uses TRBV28 with TRBJ1-2; 11 nucleotides agree with TRBD1. CDR3 length: 14 residues. CDR1 and CDR2 from the germline V gene are MDHEN and SYDVKM. The ends lost 5 bases at V and 4 bases at J; junction bases unmatched: 3.

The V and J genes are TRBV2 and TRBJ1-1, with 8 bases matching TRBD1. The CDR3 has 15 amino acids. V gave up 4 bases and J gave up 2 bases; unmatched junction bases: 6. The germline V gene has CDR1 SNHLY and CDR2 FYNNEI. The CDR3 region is CASSGTGNSNTEAFF. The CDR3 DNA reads TGTGCCAGCAGTGGGACAGGGAATAGTAACACTGAAGCTTTCTTT.

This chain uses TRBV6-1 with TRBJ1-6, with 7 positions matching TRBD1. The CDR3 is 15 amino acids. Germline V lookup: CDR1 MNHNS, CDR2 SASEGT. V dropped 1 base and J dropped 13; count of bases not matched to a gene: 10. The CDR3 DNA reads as TGTGCCAGCAGTGAAGTTACAGGGGATTTAGCTCCCCTCCACTTT. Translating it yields CASSEVTGDLAPLHF.

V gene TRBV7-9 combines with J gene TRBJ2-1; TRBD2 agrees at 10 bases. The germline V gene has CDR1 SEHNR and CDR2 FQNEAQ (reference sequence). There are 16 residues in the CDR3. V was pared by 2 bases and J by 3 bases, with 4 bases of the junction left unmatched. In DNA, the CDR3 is TGTGCCAGCAGCTTATTAGCGGGGGGAAGCTACAATGAGCAGTTCTTC. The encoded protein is CASSLLAGGSYNEQFF.